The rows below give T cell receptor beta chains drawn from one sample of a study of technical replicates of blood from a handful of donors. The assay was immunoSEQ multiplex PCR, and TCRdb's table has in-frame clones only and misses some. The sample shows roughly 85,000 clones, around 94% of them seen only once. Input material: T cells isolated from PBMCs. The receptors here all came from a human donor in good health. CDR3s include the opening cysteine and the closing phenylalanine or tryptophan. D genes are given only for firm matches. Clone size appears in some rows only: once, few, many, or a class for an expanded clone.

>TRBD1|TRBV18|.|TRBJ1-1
TGTGCCAGCTCACCAGGGACAGGGCGAAGCCCTTTCTTT
CASSPGTGRSPFF
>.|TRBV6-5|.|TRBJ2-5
TGTGCCAGCAGTTATGGACCGGTAGCGGAGACCCAGTACTTC
CASSYGPVAETQYF
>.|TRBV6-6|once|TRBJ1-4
TGTGCCAGCAGTCTCGACAGGGAAAAACTGTTTTTT
CASSLDREKLFF
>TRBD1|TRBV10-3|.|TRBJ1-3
TGTGCCATCAGGGGACAGGGTTTTTCCGGAAACACCATATATTTT
CAIRGQGFSGNTIYF
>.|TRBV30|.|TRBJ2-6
TGTGCCGGAACCAGGGCTGGGGCCAACGTCCTGACTTTC
CAGTRAGANVLTF
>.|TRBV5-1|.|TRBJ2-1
TGCGCCAGCAGACCTTCAGGGGTGGCCTCCTACAATGAGCAGTTCTTC
CASRPSGVASYNEQFF
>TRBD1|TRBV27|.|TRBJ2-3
TGTGCCAGCAGTCCCCGGACAGGGCTAAGCACAGATACGCAGTATTTT
CASSPRTGLSTDTQYF
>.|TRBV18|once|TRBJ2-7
TGTGCCAGCTCACCTGGAGGGTCCCTAAACTACGAGCAGTACTTC
CASSPGGSLNYEQYF
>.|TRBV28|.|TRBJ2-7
TGTGCCAGCAGTTACCGGACAGTAGCATACGAGCAGTACTTC
CASSYRTVAYEQYF
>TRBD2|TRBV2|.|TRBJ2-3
TGTGCCAGCAGGGGACGGGCTAGCGGGAGTGTAGCAGATACGCAGTATTTT
CASRGRASGSVADTQYF
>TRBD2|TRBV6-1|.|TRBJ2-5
TGTGCCAGCAGTCGGCGGGAGTGGGAGACCCAGTACTTC
CASSRREWETQYF
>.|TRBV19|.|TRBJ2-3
TGTGCCAGTAGTATTAGGGCGGCGGAGGGAGATACGCAGTATTTT
CASSIRAAEGDTQYF
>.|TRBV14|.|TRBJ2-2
TGTGCCAGCAGCGCCCAGATCACCGGGGAGCTGTTTTTT
CASSAQITGELFF
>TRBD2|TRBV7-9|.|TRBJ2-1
TGTGCCAGCAGCATCCTAGCGGGAGAGGATGAGCAGTTCTTC
CASSILAGEDEQFF
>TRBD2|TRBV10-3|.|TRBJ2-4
TGTGCCATCAGTGAAGCTCGAACTAGCGGGAACATTCAGTACTTC
CAISEARTSGNIQYF
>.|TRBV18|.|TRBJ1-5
TGTGCCAGCTCACCACCCAACAGAAATCAGCCCCAGCATTTT
CASSPPNRNQPQHF